This T cell receptor (beta chain) was captured in a study of blood T cell repertoires in COVID-19. V gave up 5 bases and J gave up 10 bases, with 18 bases separating them. This CDR3 contains 14 residues. Germline V gives CDR1 SGHNT, CDR2 YENEEA. TCRdb keeps only in-frame clones here, not all; method: immunoSEQ multiplex PCR. The repertoire holds about 100,000 clones, with 80% to 90% as singletons. This clone was observed a single time. The V and J genes are TRBV11-3 and TRBJ2-1; perhaps TRBD2 as D (6 bases). The sequence was obtained from a human donor in a cohort sampled during active COVID-19. Source material: peripheral blood. The DNA of the CDR3 is TGTGCCAGCAGCCCGGTGGGGGGTAGGTCAGAGCAGTTCTTC. Translating it yields CASSPVGGRSEQFF.